This T cell receptor beta chain was recorded in a study of beta chain features in type 1 diabetes. Overall study results and limits: Type 1 diabetes patients had moderately but significantly shorter TCRB CDR3s in all four CD4+ subsets.

For this clone: What it binds is unknown.

Naive, central memory, regulatory and stem cell-like memory cells within the CD4+ compartment were sorted using CD45RO/CCR7/CD25/CD127/CD95/CD27. Isolated RNA was reverse transcribed in full, so expressed TCRB transcripts were sequenced. Some clones are missing from TCRdb's copy, which holds only in-frame ones; the method was immunoSEQ multiplex PCR. The data show 350,000 to 450,000 clones, approximately 15% seen once. The source of this sequence is a man between 25 and 39 years old in good health. Sequencing was performed on naive CD4+ T cells from blood.

The CDR3 spells CASSVGSDQPQHF. CDR3 in DNA: TGTGCCAGCAGCGTAGGGTCCGATCAGCCCCAGCATTTT. V usage is TRBV9 and J usage is TRBJ1-5; the D is unclear. V lost 0 bases and J lost 5, with 6 bases in between. The CDR3 covers 13 residues. The germline V gene encodes CDR1 SGDLS and CDR2 YYNGEE.